This T cell receptor (beta chain) was documented in a study of T cell repertoires in cytomegalovirus infection. As for the study in general: Well-studied HLA-B-restricted CMV epitopes were used in the study alongside recently identified HLA-C-restricted ones. The study, taken as a whole, reports: There were HLA-C-restricted CMV-specific TCR beta clonotypes dominating the ex vivo response.

This CDR3 region has 17 residues. Germline V lookup: CDR1 MNHEY, CDR2 SVGEGT. Trimming at V came to 0 bases and at J to 1 base, leaving 7 bases not matched to a gene. MiXCR, run by TCRdb on the reads, gives a single entry per CDR3 protein. The sample shows a few hundred thousand distinct CDR3 sequences, around two fifths of them seen only once. As for this clonotype: Its specificity is not known.

The clonotype comes from a human donor in good health (CMV status not recorded). Some clones in this sample may be carry-over from other donors' samples. The gene calls are TRBV6-2 or TRBV6-3 and TRBJ2-5, with 8 bases that match TRBD2. The sequencing used cultured PBMCs, collected from culture after CMV antigen stimulation. CDR3 amino acids: CASSYSGSGGPQETQYF. CDR3 in DNA: TGTGCCAGCAGTTACTCGGGCAGCGGGGGCCCCCAAGAGACCCAGTACTTC.